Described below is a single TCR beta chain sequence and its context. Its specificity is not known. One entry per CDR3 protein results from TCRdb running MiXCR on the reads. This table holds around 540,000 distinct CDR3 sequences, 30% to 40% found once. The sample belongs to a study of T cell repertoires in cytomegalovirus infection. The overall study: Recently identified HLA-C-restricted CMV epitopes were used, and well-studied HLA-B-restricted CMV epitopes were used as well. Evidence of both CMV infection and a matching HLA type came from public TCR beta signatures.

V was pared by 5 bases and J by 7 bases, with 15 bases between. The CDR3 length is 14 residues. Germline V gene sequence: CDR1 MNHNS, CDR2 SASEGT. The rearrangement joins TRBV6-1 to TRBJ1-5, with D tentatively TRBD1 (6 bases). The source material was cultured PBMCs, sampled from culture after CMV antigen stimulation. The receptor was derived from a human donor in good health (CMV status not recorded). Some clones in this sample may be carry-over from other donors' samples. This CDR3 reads CASSPRGSGQPQHF. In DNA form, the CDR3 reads TGTGCCAGCAGTCCCAGGGGATCAGGCCAGCCCCAGCATTTT.